The rows below give T cell receptor beta chains drawn from one sample of a study of T-cell memory formation after mild COVID-19. TCRdb analysed the 5' RACE reads with MiXCR anew, one entry per CDR3 protein. The data hold hundreds of thousands of distinct CDR3 sequences, with more than 15% observed a single time. The sequenced sample was PBMCs or a T cell subset sorted from them (not recorded which). The receptors shown here come from a man aged 18-30 years who had mild COVID-19 (a few samples of this study predate the infection). Cell type and time point are not known. Both conserved end residues are part of each CDR3. The order of the fields is D gene, V gene, J gene, clone size, CDR3 DNA, CDR3 protein. D genes are given only for firm matches. Only some rows state a clone size, as once, few, many or a class for expanded clones.

D gene: TRBD1
V gene: TRBV6-1
J gene: TRBJ2-7
clone size: -
CDR3 DNA: TGTGCCAGCAGTCTCCTTGGGACAGGGTACTACGAGCAGTACTTC
CDR3 protein: CASSLLGTGYYEQYF

D gene: TRBD1
V gene: TRBV5-8
J gene: TRBJ1-1
clone size: -
CDR3 DNA: TGTGCCAGCAGCTCAAAATTTACAGGGGCTGAAGCTTTCTTT
CDR3 protein: CASSSKFTGAEAFF

D gene: -
V gene: TRBV6-6
J gene: TRBJ2-2
clone size: -
CDR3 DNA: TGTGCCAGCAGTTATGAGGGCCCCGGGGAGCTGTTTTTT
CDR3 protein: CASSYEGPGELFF

D gene: -
V gene: TRBV4-1
J gene: TRBJ1-1
clone size: few
CDR3 DNA: TGCGCCAGCAGCCATCCCAGGCGGGGGCGTGGGGACACTGAAGCTTTCTTT
CDR3 protein: CASSHPRRGRGDTEAFF

D gene: -
V gene: TRBV2
J gene: TRBJ1-2
clone size: many
CDR3 DNA: TGTGCCAGCGGATACAGACAGAACTATGGCTACACCTTC
CDR3 protein: CASGYRQNYGYTF

D gene: -
V gene: TRBV5-4
J gene: TRBJ2-2
clone size: -
CDR3 DNA: TGTGCCGGCCGGGGGAGGAACGACGGGGAGCTGTTTTTT
CDR3 protein: CAGRGRNDGELFF

D gene: -
V gene: TRBV6-2/TRBV6-3
J gene: TRBJ1-5
clone size: few
CDR3 DNA: TGTGCCAGCAGAAGACAGCTTAGCAATCAGCCCCAGCATTTT
CDR3 protein: CASRRQLSNQPQHF

D gene: -
V gene: TRBV7-3
J gene: TRBJ2-3
clone size: few
CDR3 DNA: TGTGCCAGCAGCCCCGGGACGATCAACACAGATACGCAGTATTTT
CDR3 protein: CASSPGTINTDTQYF

D gene: TRBD1
V gene: TRBV2
J gene: TRBJ2-7
clone size: few
CDR3 DNA: TGTGCCAGCAGTGAGGTGGGTCAGGGGGCTGGCGAGCAGTACTTC
CDR3 protein: CASSEVGQGAGEQYF

D gene: TRBD2
V gene: TRBV7-3
J gene: TRBJ2-6
clone size: few
CDR3 DNA: TGTGCCAGCACCCCCGGACTAGCCTCTGGGGCCAACGTCCTGACTTTC
CDR3 protein: CASTPGLASGANVLTF

D gene: -
V gene: TRBV7-9
J gene: TRBJ2-5
clone size: few
CDR3 DNA: TGTGCCAGCAGCCCGGGCATTGGCTTCCAAGAGACCCAGTACTTC
CDR3 protein: CASSPGIGFQETQYF

D gene: -
V gene: TRBV9
J gene: TRBJ2-3
clone size: -
CDR3 DNA: TGTGCCAGCAGCGTAATTAGTGGGGTGCGCACAGATACGCAGTATTTT
CDR3 protein: CASSVISGVRTDTQYF

D gene: -
V gene: TRBV7-2
J gene: TRBJ2-1
clone size: many
CDR3 DNA: TGTGCCAGCAACCCTAGGTTGGGGCAGGATGAGCAGTTCTTC
CDR3 protein: CASNPRLGQDEQFF

D gene: TRBD2
V gene: TRBV11-2
J gene: TRBJ2-1
clone size: -
CDR3 DNA: TGTGCCAGCAGCTTAATGACGGGGGGCAATGAGCAGTTCTTC
CDR3 protein: CASSLMTGGNEQFF

D gene: -
V gene: TRBV7-2
J gene: TRBJ1-2
clone size: many
CDR3 DNA: TGTGCCAGCAGCCCCCAACACGGTAATGGCTACACCTTC
CDR3 protein: CASSPQHGNGYTF

D gene: -
V gene: TRBV28
J gene: TRBJ1-1
clone size: few
CDR3 DNA: TGTGCCAGCAGTCCCGGTGGGGCAGGGAACACTGAAGCTTTCTTT
CDR3 protein: CASSPGGAGNTEAFF

D gene: -
V gene: TRBV6-5
J gene: TRBJ2-5
clone size: few
CDR3 DNA: TGTGCCAGCAGTTACTCTGAGGTCCAAGAGACCCAGTACTTC
CDR3 protein: CASSYSEVQETQYF

D gene: -
V gene: TRBV7-9
J gene: TRBJ2-3
clone size: -
CDR3 DNA: TGTGCCAGCAGCTTAAGGGGCGGAGACACAGATACGCAGTATTTT
CDR3 protein: CASSLRGGDTDTQYF

D gene: -
V gene: TRBV5-1
J gene: TRBJ2-5
clone size: -
CDR3 DNA: TGCGCCAGCAGCTTCGGGCCTACGGAGACCCAGTACTTC
CDR3 protein: CASSFGPTETQYF

D gene: -
V gene: TRBV6-2/TRBV6-3
J gene: TRBJ1-5
clone size: -
CDR3 DNA: TGTGCCAGCACCCGGATCCCGCAAGGGGGTAGCAATCAGCCCCAGCATTTT
CDR3 protein: CASTRIPQGGSNQPQHF

D gene: -
V gene: TRBV5-1
J gene: TRBJ1-5
clone size: few
CDR3 DNA: TGCGCCAGCAGCTTGGCAGGGAGGCAGCCCCAGCATTTT
CDR3 protein: CASSLAGRQPQHF

D gene: -
V gene: TRBV19
J gene: TRBJ2-2
clone size: -
CDR3 DNA: TGTGCCAGTAGTATGACAGGTCCCGGGGAGCTGTTTTTT
CDR3 protein: CASSMTGPGELFF

D gene: -
V gene: TRBV7-2
J gene: TRBJ1-2
clone size: -
CDR3 DNA: TGTGCCAGCAGCTTAGGCCAGGGCGGCTTTTATGGCTACACCTTC
CDR3 protein: CASSLGQGGFYGYTF

D gene: -
V gene: TRBV20-1
J gene: TRBJ1-1
clone size: few
CDR3 DNA: TGCAGTGCCAAAGAGGTTCGGGGGCGGAACACTGAAGCTTTCTTT
CDR3 protein: CSAKEVRGRNTEAFF

D gene: TRBD1
V gene: TRBV11-2
J gene: TRBJ2-1
clone size: many
CDR3 DNA: TGTGCCAGCAGCAACAGTTGGATGACGGACAGGGCCTACAATGAGCAGTTCTTC
CDR3 protein: CASSNSWMTDRAYNEQFF

D gene: -
V gene: TRBV4-1
J gene: TRBJ1-1
clone size: once
CDR3 DNA: TGCGCCAGCAGCCAAGAGCAGGAAACTGAAGCTTTCTTT
CDR3 protein: CASSQEQETEAFF

D gene: -
V gene: TRBV5-1
J gene: TRBJ2-1
clone size: many
CDR3 DNA: TGCGCCAGCAGCTTGGAGAGGGCCCGGTTGAATGAGCAGTTCTTC
CDR3 protein: CASSLERARLNEQFF

D gene: -
V gene: TRBV7-9
J gene: TRBJ2-7
clone size: -
CDR3 DNA: TGTGCCAGCAGCCCTTACCGGACGGTGCACTACGAGCAGTACTTC
CDR3 protein: CASSPYRTVHYEQYF

D gene: -
V gene: TRBV10-3
J gene: TRBJ2-2
clone size: few
CDR3 DNA: TGTGCCATTAAGGGCACCGGGGAGCTGTTTTTT
CDR3 protein: CAIKGTGELFF

D gene: -
V gene: TRBV12-3/TRBV12-4
J gene: TRBJ1-2
clone size: many
CDR3 DNA: TGTGCCAGCTCTGGGGGGGGAAATGGCTACACCTTC
CDR3 protein: CASSGGGNGYTF

D gene: -
V gene: TRBV6-5
J gene: TRBJ2-5
clone size: -
CDR3 DNA: TGTGCCAGCAGTCAGGCGGGACGGCCCAAAGAGACACAGTACTTC
CDR3 protein: CASSQAGRPKETQYF

D gene: -
V gene: TRBV18
J gene: TRBJ2-5
clone size: -
CDR3 DNA: TGTGCCAGCTCACCACCGGATGAGACCCAGTACTTC
CDR3 protein: CASSPPDETQYF

D gene: -
V gene: TRBV7-2
J gene: TRBJ1-6
clone size: few
CDR3 DNA: TGTGCCAGCAGCTTATCTGTCAGCTCCTATAATTCACCCCTCCACTTT
CDR3 protein: CASSLSVSSYNSPLHF

D gene: TRBD1
V gene: TRBV4-2
J gene: TRBJ1-2
clone size: -
CDR3 DNA: TGTGCCAGCAGCCAAGGGGGAGGGGGCCAAATCTATGGCTACACCTTC
CDR3 protein: CASSQGGGGQIYGYTF

D gene: TRBD2
V gene: TRBV20-1
J gene: TRBJ2-1
clone size: many
CDR3 DNA: TGCAGTGCCTCGACTAGCGGGGGATATTACAATGAGCAGTTCTTC
CDR3 protein: CSASTSGGYYNEQFF

D gene: -
V gene: TRBV4-2
J gene: TRBJ1-3
clone size: -
CDR3 DNA: TGTGCCAGCAGCCAAGATCTCGTGGACTCTGGAAACACCATATATTTT
CDR3 protein: CASSQDLVDSGNTIYF

D gene: -
V gene: TRBV19
J gene: TRBJ1-1
clone size: few
CDR3 DNA: TGTGCCAGTAGTCCGACCAGGGATGTCACTGAAGCTTTCTTT
CDR3 protein: CASSPTRDVTEAFF

D gene: -
V gene: TRBV4-3
J gene: TRBJ1-1
clone size: -
CDR3 DNA: TGCGCCAGCAGCCAAGGGGGGCTCTGGACTGAAGCTTTCTTT
CDR3 protein: CASSQGGLWTEAFF

D gene: -
V gene: TRBV4-1
J gene: TRBJ1-6
clone size: -
CDR3 DNA: TGCGCCAGCAGCCAGAGGCCGACCGGGGGAGGGAATTCACCCCTCCACTTT
CDR3 protein: CASSQRPTGGGNSPLHF

D gene: -
V gene: TRBV9
J gene: TRBJ2-3
clone size: few
CDR3 DNA: TGTGCCAGCAGCGTAGAAGGCATTAGCACAGATACGCAGTATTTT
CDR3 protein: CASSVEGISTDTQYF

D gene: TRBD1
V gene: TRBV7-9
J gene: TRBJ2-2
clone size: -
CDR3 DNA: TGTGCCAGCAGCCGAGGACAGGGGGCAAGCACCGGGGAGCTGTTTTTT
CDR3 protein: CASSRGQGASTGELFF

D gene: TRBD2
V gene: TRBV9
J gene: TRBJ2-5
clone size: -
CDR3 DNA: TGTGCCAGCACCCGACTAGCGGGGGACGAGACCCAGTACTTC
CDR3 protein: CASTRLAGDETQYF

D gene: -
V gene: TRBV24-1
J gene: TRBJ2-1
clone size: -
CDR3 DNA: TGTGCCACCAGTGATTTGGGCACAGGCTCCTACAATGAGCAGTTCTTC
CDR3 protein: CATSDLGTGSYNEQFF

D gene: -
V gene: TRBV30
J gene: TRBJ2-2
clone size: -
CDR3 DNA: TGTGCCTGGAGTGTTTATAGGACTCCAAACGGTAACACCGGGGAGCTGTTTTTT
CDR3 protein: CAWSVYRTPNGNTGELFF

D gene: -
V gene: TRBV27
J gene: TRBJ1-1
clone size: -
CDR3 DNA: TGTGCCAGCAGAGACAGCATAAACACTGAAGCTTTCTTT
CDR3 protein: CASRDSINTEAFF

D gene: -
V gene: TRBV7-8
J gene: TRBJ1-1
clone size: few
CDR3 DNA: TGTGCCAGCAGCTCCGGACCATATGAAGCTTTCTTT
CDR3 protein: CASSSGPYEAFF

D gene: TRBD1
V gene: TRBV9
J gene: TRBJ2-1
clone size: few
CDR3 DNA: TGTGCCAGCAGCGTAGACCCAGGGACAGGGGTCAGGAATGAGCAGTTCTTC
CDR3 protein: CASSVDPGTGVRNEQFF

D gene: TRBD2
V gene: TRBV7-2
J gene: TRBJ2-2
clone size: -
CDR3 DNA: TGTGCCAGCAGCTTACTAGCGGGGGGACTCTACACCGGGGAGCTGTTTTTT
CDR3 protein: CASSLLAGGLYTGELFF

D gene: -
V gene: TRBV9
J gene: TRBJ2-2
clone size: -
CDR3 DNA: TGTGCCAGCAGCCTCCCTAGAGGGGCCCTGAACACCGGGGAGCTGTTTTTT
CDR3 protein: CASSLPRGALNTGELFF

D gene: -
V gene: TRBV4-3
J gene: TRBJ1-1
clone size: -
CDR3 DNA: TGCGCCAGCAGCCAAGAATCCGGGATGAACACTGAAGCTTTCTTT
CDR3 protein: CASSQESGMNTEAFF

D gene: -
V gene: TRBV12-5
J gene: TRBJ2-1
clone size: -
CDR3 DNA: TGTGCTAGTGGTCGTGAGAAGTCCTACAATGAGCAGTTCTTC
CDR3 protein: CASGREKSYNEQFF

D gene: -
V gene: TRBV6-5
J gene: TRBJ1-1
clone size: few
CDR3 DNA: TGTGCCACCAAGGACGGGATGGGCGGCACTGAAGCTTTCTTT
CDR3 protein: CATKDGMGGTEAFF

D gene: TRBD2
V gene: TRBV3-1
J gene: TRBJ2-1
clone size: -
CDR3 DNA: TGTGCCAGCAGCCAAGCGGCTAGCGGGGACGAGCAGTTCTTC
CDR3 protein: CASSQAASGDEQFF